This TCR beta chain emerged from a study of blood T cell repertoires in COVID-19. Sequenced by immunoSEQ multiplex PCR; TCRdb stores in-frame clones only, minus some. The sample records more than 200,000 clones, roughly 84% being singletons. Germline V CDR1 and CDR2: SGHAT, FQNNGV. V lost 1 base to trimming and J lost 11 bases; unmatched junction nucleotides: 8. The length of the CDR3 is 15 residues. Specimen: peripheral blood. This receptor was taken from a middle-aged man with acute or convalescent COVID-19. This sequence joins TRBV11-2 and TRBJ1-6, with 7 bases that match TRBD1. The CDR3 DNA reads TGTGCCAGCAGCTTAGGCCCCGACAGGGTTACACCCCTCCACTTT. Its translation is CASSLGPDRVTPLHF.